These 32 T cell receptor beta chains were all obtained from the same sample, sequenced in a study of blood T cell repertoires in COVID-19 (dated by TCRdb to 2019 to 2021). The library relied on the immunoSEQ multiplex PCR assay. Drawn from immuneACCESS, this table holds only the in-frame rearrangements with V and J called that TCRdb kept. Clones are partly lost; checked studies trace under half to an unresolved V gene and leave the rest unexplained. In all, the sample holds over 400,000 clones, and roughly nine tenths of those were seen once. The ten largest clones capture approximately 8.3% of the sample. The sample taken for sequencing was PBMCs or T cells enriched from blood (not recorded which). Every receptor here comes from a woman aged 60 to 75 who had recovered from COVID-19.

J is TRBJ1-2 and V is TRBV12-5; 11 nucleotides line up with TRBD1. The CDR3 is 15 residues long. CDR1 is LGHNT and CDR2 is FRNRAP in the germline V gene. V shed 7 bases and J 8 bases; nucleotides not matched to a gene: 12. Here the CDR3 reads CASATGTGGLRGYTF. CDR3 nucleotides: TGTGCTAGTGCCACCGGGACAGGGGGTTTACGGGGCTACACCTTC.

The chain combines TRBV2 with TRBJ2-7; D may be TRBD2 (7 bases). Germline CDR1 and CDR2: SNHLY and FYNNEI. This CDR3 comprises 14 residues. V gave up 6 bases and J gave up 1 base, with 13 bases separating them. This CDR3 reads CASRSGEGSYEQYF. Here the CDR3 DNA reads TGTGCCAGCAGGTCAGGGGAGGGGTCCTACGAGCAGTACTTC.

The CDR3 is CASSHRGPEAFF. CDR3 nucleotide sequence: TGTGCCAGCAGCCACAGGGGGCCTGAAGCTTTCTTT. This chain uses TRBV3-1 (or the pseudogene TRBV3-2) with TRBJ1-1; 8 positions agree with TRBD1. The CDR3 extends over 12 amino acids. Germline trimming cut 3 bases from V and 6 bases from J; bases unmatched to any gene: 0. Germline lookup yields CDR1 LGHDT and CDR2 YNNKEL (reference sequence).

The chain carries TRBV6-4 and TRBJ1-1; TRBD1 aligns across 10 bases. The CDR3 extends over 14 amino acids. Trimming at V came to 3 bases and at J to 3 bases, leaving 1 base not matched to a gene. Germline V gives CDR1 MRHNA, CDR2 SNTAGT. DNA of the CDR3: TGTGCCAGCAGTGAAGGGACAGGGGACACTGAAGCTTTCTTT. Translating gives CASSEGTGDTEAFF.

V gene TRBV9 combines with J gene TRBJ1-2; D is ambiguous. The CDR3 is 14 residues long. Trimming took off 2 bases at V and 6 bases at J, with 14 bases between the two ends. Germline V gene lookup returns CDR1 SGDLS and CDR2 YYNGEE. The CDR3 here is CASSVTGRLDGYTF. The CDR3 DNA sequence: TGTGCCAGCAGCGTGACTGGTCGGTTGGATGGCTACACCTTC.

V usage is TRBV7-9 and J usage is TRBJ1-1, with unresolved D. Germline CDR1 SEHNR, CDR2 FQNEAQ (reference sequence). Between the trimmed V and J ends, which lost 5 bases and 2 bases, there was a span of 12 bases. This CDR3 has 14 amino acids. The CDR3 protein is CASSRFTGNTEAFF. The CDR3 bases are TGTGCCAGCAGCCGCTTCACTGGTAACACTGAAGCTTTCTTT.

The chain couples TRBV6-6 to TRBJ1-4; the match to TRBD1 covers 8 bases. Germline trimming cut 6 bases from V and 7 bases from J; bases unmatched to any gene: 7. The CDR3 runs 14 residues. Germline V lookup: CDR1 MNHNY, CDR2 SVGAGI (reference sequence). The CDR3 is CASSSGQAVEKLFF. CDR3 nucleotide sequence: TGTGCCAGCAGCTCGGGACAGGCGGTTGAAAAACTGTTTTTT.

A single count supports this clone. This specimen includes other DNA sequences encoding the same CDR3. The chain couples TRBV28 to TRBJ1-4, with 10 bases matching TRBD1. This CDR3 is 15 amino acids long. V lost 5 bases and J lost 8; bases outside the gene matches: 8. The germline CDR1 and CDR2 sequences are MDHEN and SYDVKM. The CDR3, as DNA: TGTGCCAGCAGTCCTCCGGGACAGGGGCGGGAAAAACTGTTTTTT. This codes for CASSPPGQGREKLFF. The full variable domain, completed using reference TRBV28 and TRBJ1-4, is DVKVTQSSRYLVKRTGEKVFLECVQDMDHENMFWYRQDPGLGLRLIYFSYDVKMKEKGDIPEGYSVSREKKERFSLILESASTNQTSMYLCASSPPGQGREKLFFGSGTQLSVL.

A single count supports this clone. The chain uses TRBV24-1 and TRBJ2-1; 10 bases are shared with TRBD1. CDR3 size: 17 residues. V lost 5 bases to trimming and J lost 4 bases; unmatched junction nucleotides: 10. CDR1 and CDR2 (germline): KGHDR, SFDVKD. The CDR3 is CATSVKPGQGRYNEQFF. CDR3 bases: TGTGCCACCAGTGTCAAACCGGGACAGGGGCGATACAATGAGCAGTTCTTC.

The rearrangement joins TRBV27 to TRBJ2-7; the match to TRBD1 covers 7 bases. Trimming at V came to 4 bases and at J to 6 bases, leaving 12 bases not matched to a gene. CDR1 MNHEY and CDR2 SMNVEV come from the germline V gene (reference sequence). The CDR3 has 15 residues. The CDR3 DNA is TGTGCCAGCAGTTACAGGGCAGGGGGACGGAGCGAGCAGTACTTC. Protein sequence: CASSYRAGGRSEQYF.

The V gene is TRBV2, the J gene TRBJ1-6, with a possible D match to TRBD1 (6 bases). The CDR3 is 14 residues long. V dropped 3 bases and J dropped 9 bases, with 12 bases sitting between them. From germline, CDR1 is SNHLY and CDR2 FYNNEI. The CDR3 DNA is TGTGCCAGCAGTGATTCCAGGGGAGTTTCACCCCTCCACTTT. Amino acid sequence: CASSDSRGVSPLHF. Supplemented by reference TRBV2 and TRBJ1-6, the full variable domain reads EPEVTQTPSHQVTQMGQEVILRCVPISNHLYFYWYRQILGQKVEFLVSFYNNEISEKSEIFDDQFSVERPDGSNFTLKIRSTKLEDSAMYFCASSDSRGVSPLHFGNGTRLTVT.

This chain joins TRBV6-6 and TRBJ1-4, with unresolved D. Trimming pared 6 bases from V and 8 bases from J, leaving 7 bases between. The CDR3 totals 11 residues. Germline-derived CDR1 and CDR2 are MNHNY and SVGAGI (reference sequence). CDR3 DNA: TGTGCCAGCAGGGCAAACGAAAAACTGTTTTTT. Amino acids: CASRANEKLFF.

The V and J genes are TRBV21-1 and TRBJ1-4; TRBD1, as called in the table, went unchecked against the DNA. TRBV21-1 is termed a pseudogene. This CDR3 is built from 15 residues. The CDR3 DNA sequence: TGTGCCAGCAACGAACCCCACAGAAGATATGAAAAACTGTTTTTT. Translating it yields CASNEPHRRYEKLFF.

This clone was counted once. The chain joins TRBV19 to TRBJ1-2; 9 nucleotides match TRBD1. The CDR3 has 20 residues. V was pared by 7 bases and J by 5 bases, with 26 bases of the junction left unmatched. The germline V gene encodes CDR1 LNHDA and CDR2 SQIVND (reference sequence). The CDR3 DNA follows: TGTGCCAGTATTCCGGATACACCTCGCATACCGGGACAGGGAAGGTATGGCTACACCTTC. Protein sequence: CASIPDTPRIPGQGRYGYTF.

This chain joins TRBV9 and TRBJ2-2; 7 bases line up with TRBD2. The CDR3 loop spans 16 amino acids. Germline loops: CDR1 SGDLS, CDR2 YYNGEE. Trimming cost V 4 bases and J 0 bases; bases outside gene matches: 6. CDR3 sequence (DNA): TGTGCCAGCAGCCAGCGGGAACTCGCGAACACCGGGGAGCTGTTTTTT. Translation gives CASSQRELANTGELFF.

The rearrangement links TRBV28 to TRBJ2-1, with 7 bases lining up with TRBD1. The germline V gene has CDR1 MDHEN and CDR2 SYDVKM. The CDR3 is made up of 16 amino acids. J lost 0 bases, V lost 1 base, and 3 bases had no gene match. CDR3 in DNA: TGTGCCAGCAGTTTATATCCAGGGGGCTCCTACAATGAGCAGTTCTTC. Its protein is CASSLYPGGSYNEQFF.

The rearrangement uses TRBV30 and TRBJ2-3; no reliable D call. The germline V gene has CDR1 GTSNPN and CDR2 SVGIG (reference sequence). Between the trimmed V and J ends, which lost 6 bases and 2 bases, there was a span of 9 bases. The CDR3 extends over 12 amino acids. This CDR3 is CACLTPTDTQYF. DNA for the CDR3: TGTGCCTGTCTAACCCCCACAGATACGCAGTATTTT.

The chain combines TRBV28 with TRBJ1-6; the D gene is possibly TRBD1 (6 bases). This CDR3 is 15 amino acids long. Trimming removed 6 bases from V and 0 bases from J, with 9 bases in between. Germline V gene sequence: CDR1 MDHEN, CDR2 SYDVKM. CDR3 sequence reads: CASRNRVSYNSPLHF. CDR3 DNA sequence: TGTGCCAGCAGAAACAGGGTCTCCTATAATTCACCCCTCCACTTT.

This chain joins TRBV18 and TRBJ1-1; the D is unclear. Trimming took off 2 bases at V and 0 bases at J, with 13 bases between the two ends. The CDR3 spans 16 residues. CDR1 is KGHSH and CDR2 is LQKENI in the germline V gene. The CDR3 is CASSPAAGLMNTEAFF. Written as DNA, the CDR3 is TGTGCCAGCTCACCAGCGGCAGGACTCATGAACACTGAAGCTTTCTTT.

This clone was recorded only once. The chain joins TRBV12-3 or TRBV12-4 to TRBJ2-7; D unclear. V lost 7 bases to trimming and J lost 3 bases, with 13 bases between them. The CDR3 length is 13 residues. CDR3 protein: CASTPHIVYEQYV. In nucleotides, the CDR3 is TGTGCCAGCACCCCCCATATAGTCTACGAGCAGTACGTC.

The genes are TRBV4-1 and TRBJ2-3; 8 nucleotides line up with TRBD2. The CDR3 contains 14 residues. V shed 0 bases and J 6 bases; nucleotides not matched to a gene: 2. Germline assignment: CDR1 MGHRA and CDR2 YSYEKL. CDR3 amino acids: CASSQDREGDTQYF. CDR3 nucleotide sequence: TGCGCCAGCAGCCAAGATCGGGAGGGCGATACGCAGTATTTT.

This chain uses TRBV2 with TRBJ1-5; 10 bases are a match to TRBD1. CDR1 and CDR2 (germline): SNHLY, FYNNEI. The CDR3 is made up of 14 amino acids. V shed 6 bases and J 6 bases; nucleotides not matched to a gene: 5. This CDR3 reads CASSPGTGVQPQHF. CDR3 DNA sequence: TGTGCCAGCAGCCCCGGGACAGGGGTTCAGCCCCAGCATTTT.

The chain recombines TRBV29-1 with TRBJ2-3; TRBD1 aligns across 10 bases. Germline trimming cut 6 bases from V and 4 bases from J; bases unmatched to any gene: 31. Germline-derived CDR1 and CDR2 are SQVTM and ANQGSEA. CDR3 size: 22 residues. The CDR3 coding sequence is TGCAGCGTCCCTCCACGAGCCTCCGGGACAGGGGTTTATAAGTTGCGGGCAGATACGCAGTATTTT. Translated: CSVPPRASGTGVYKLRADTQYF.

V is TRBV15 and J is TRBJ1-2, with D maybe TRBD1 (6 bases). The length of the CDR3 is 14 residues. Germline CDR1 LNHNV, CDR2 YYDKDF (reference sequence). Trimming removed 3 bases from V and 3 bases from J, with 11 bases in between. The CDR3 reads CATSSQGPHYGYTF. DNA of the CDR3: TGTGCCACCAGCAGTCAGGGGCCCCACTATGGCTACACCTTC.

The gene calls are TRBV27 and TRBJ2-3; D is possibly TRBD1 (6 bases). The ends were cut back, 5 bases at V and 3 bases at J, with 9 bases in the middle. CDR1 is MNHEY and CDR2 is SMNVEV in the germline V gene (reference sequence). This CDR3 is 13 amino acids long. This CDR3 is CASSHRETDTQYF. The CDR3, as DNA: TGTGCCAGCAGTCACAGGGAAACAGATACGCAGTATTTT.

The CDR3 DNA reads TGTGCCTGGAGTACTTACCCGGGACAGGTCACAGATACGCAGTATTTT. Encoded protein: CAWSTYPGQVTDTQYF. The gene calls are TRBV30 and TRBJ2-3, with TRBD1 matching 8 bases. V was pared by 2 bases and J by 2 bases, with 9 bases of the junction left unmatched. The CDR3 sequence is 16 residues long. CDR1 GTSNPN and CDR2 SVGIG come from the germline V gene (reference sequence).

This chain connects TRBV28 to TRBJ1-2, with TRBD1 matching over 10 bases. This CDR3 is built from 13 residues. The germline CDR1 and CDR2 sequences are MDHEN and SYDVKM. V lost 6 bases and J lost 8; bases outside the gene matches: 6. This CDR3 is CASSHGTGDGYTF. The CDR3 DNA reads TGTGCCAGCAGCCACGGGACAGGGGACGGCTACACCTTC.

This clone showed up just a few times. V and J are TRBV6-2 or TRBV6-3 and TRBJ1-6; D remains ambiguous. The V and J ends lost 6 bases and 8 bases respectively, with 20 bases between them. The CDR3 is 16 residues long. Germline values: CDR1 MNHEY, CDR2 SVGEGT. The DNA for the CDR3 is TGTGCCAGCAGCCCTATCGGTATCCAGGATGATTCACCCCTCCACTTT. The encoded protein is CASSPIGIQDDSPLHF.

The chain couples TRBV2 to TRBJ2-6; TRBD1 might be the D (5 bases). The ends were cut back, 7 bases at V and 0 bases at J, with 10 bases in the middle. Germline-derived CDR1 and CDR2 are SNHLY and FYNNEI. This CDR3 spans 15 amino acids. CDR3 sequence (DNA): TGTGCCAGCACAGGGATCGGCTCTGGGGCCAACGTCCTGACTTTC. Translated: CASTGIGSGANVLTF.

The J gene is TRBJ1-3, the V gene TRBV7-9; TRBD1 might be the D (6 bases). The germline V gene encodes CDR1 SEHNR and CDR2 FQNEAQ (reference sequence). V lost 5 bases and J lost 2, with 13 bases in between. CDR3 length: 15 amino acids. The CDR3 sequence is CASSDSTGTGNTIYF. CDR3 sequence (DNA): TGTGCCAGCAGCGACTCTACAGGGACTGGAAACACCATATATTTT.

Turning to this clone: The junction shows a germline mismatch at one end, possibly a read error. The chain recombines TRBV7-7 with TRBJ1-1; no definite D call. Germline V lookup: CDR1 SSHAT, CDR2 FNYEAQ (reference sequence). The CDR3 contains 15 residues. The CDR3 nucleotides are TGTGCTAGCAGCAAAACTGCTTGCCTTTCCCCTGAAGCTTTCTTT. This encodes CASSKTACLSPEAFF.

This clone was seen a single time. This chain uses TRBV3-1 (or the pseudogene TRBV3-2) with TRBJ1-1; D gene ambiguous. V gave up 1 base and J gave up 4 bases, with 10 bases separating them. This CDR3 comprises 14 residues. Germline CDR1 and CDR2: LGHDT and YNNKEL (reference sequence). CDR3 protein: CASSQVPGATEAFF. CDR3 DNA: TGTGCCAGCAGCCAAGTACCAGGTGCCACTGAAGCTTTCTTT.